This T cell receptor beta chain was identified during a study of lymphopenia after photon versus proton radiotherapy. Study conclusions and caveats: Better survival with proton therapy was suggested as possible, not demonstrated.

Turning to this clone: No antigen is known for it. The sample holds other DNA sequences that translate to the same CDR3.

Measured with immunoSEQ multiplex PCR; TCRdb has only the in-frame clones, and not every one. The sample lists around 23,000 clones, roughly 87% occurring once. Between the trimmed V and J ends, which lost 0 bases and 7 bases, there was a span of 4 bases. Germline CDR1 and CDR2: KGHSH and LQKENI. The CDR3 consists of 12 residues. The chain couples TRBV18 to TRBJ2-1; no clear D. The TCR comes from a man aged 45-60 years with gastric cancer. Source: peripheral blood, taken from a patient treated with photon-based radiotherapy. This CDR3 is CASSPPSNEQFF. CDR3 coding DNA: TGTGCCAGCTCACCACCTTCTAATGAGCAGTTCTTC.